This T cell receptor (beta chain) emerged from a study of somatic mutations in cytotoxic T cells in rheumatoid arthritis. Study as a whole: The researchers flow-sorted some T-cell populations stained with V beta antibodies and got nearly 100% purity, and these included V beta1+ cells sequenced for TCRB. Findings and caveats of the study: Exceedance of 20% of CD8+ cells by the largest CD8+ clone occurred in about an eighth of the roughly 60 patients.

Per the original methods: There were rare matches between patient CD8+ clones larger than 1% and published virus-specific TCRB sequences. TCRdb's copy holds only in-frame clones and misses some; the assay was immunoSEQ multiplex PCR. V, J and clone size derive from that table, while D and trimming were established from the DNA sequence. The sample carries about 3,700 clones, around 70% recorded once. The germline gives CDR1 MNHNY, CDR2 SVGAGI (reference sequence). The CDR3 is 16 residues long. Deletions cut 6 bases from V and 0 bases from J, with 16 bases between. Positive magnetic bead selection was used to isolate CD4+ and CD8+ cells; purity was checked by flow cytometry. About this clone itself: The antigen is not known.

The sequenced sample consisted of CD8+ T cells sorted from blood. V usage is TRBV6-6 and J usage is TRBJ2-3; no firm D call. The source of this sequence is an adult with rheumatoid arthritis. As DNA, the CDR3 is TGTGCCAGCAGCATCCCGGCCACCCCTAGCACAGATACGCAGTATTTT. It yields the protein CASSIPATPSTDTQYF.